These 31 T cell receptor beta chains originate from one sample sequenced in a study of T cell responses to AZD1222 COVID-19 vaccine. This table comes from immunoSEQ multiplex PCR, and its TCRdb copy is limited to in-frame clones, with some not included. The sample lists 120,000 or so clones, around nine tenths occurring once. Sequenced material: peripheral blood, taken 28 days after the second AZD1222 dose. Receptors originate from an adult who received the AZD1222 COVID-19 vaccine.

This chain joins TRBV7-2 and TRBJ2-1; D possibly corresponds to TRBD2 (5 bases). The CDR3 covers 11 residues. V was shortened by 5 bases and J by 10 bases, with 9 bases between the two germline ends. Germline loops: CDR1 SGHTA, CDR2 FQGNSA. The chain's CDR3 is CASSAWEEQFF. In DNA form, the CDR3 reads TGTGCCAGCAGCGCGTGGGAGGAGCAGTTCTTC.

The chain is built from TRBV10-3 and TRBJ1-2, with 7 bases aligning to TRBD1. The CDR3 totals 12 residues. The V gene end was trimmed by 4 bases and the J gene end by 8 bases; junction bases not matched to a gene: 4. CDR1 and CDR2 (germline): ENHRY, SYGVKD. CDR3 sequence reads: CAISGQGSGYTF. Here the CDR3 DNA reads TGTGCCATCAGTGGACAGGGTTCCGGCTACACCTTC.

The chain uses TRBV27 and TRBJ1-3; D gene ambiguous. The germline gives CDR1 MNHEY, CDR2 SMNVEV (reference sequence). Trimming stripped 8 bases from V and 0 bases from J, with 8 bases between. This CDR3 region has 13 residues. The CDR3 DNA reads TGTGCCAGCTCCCGGGACTCTGGAAACACCATATATTTT. Amino acid sequence: CASSRDSGNTIYF.

This clone was detected once. V and J are TRBV3-1 (or the pseudogene TRBV3-2) and TRBJ1-1, with D hard to call. Germline CDR1 reads LGHDT; CDR2 reads YNNKEL (reference sequence). The length of the CDR3 is 15 residues. V was clipped by 2 bases and J by 0 bases, with 10 bases between them. CDR3 coding DNA: TGTGCCAGCAGCCAACCCCCGATTATGAACACTGAAGCTTTCTTT. Protein sequence: CASSQPPIMNTEAFF.

This chain links TRBV7-2 with TRBJ1-5; D gene uncertain. Between the trimmed V and J ends, which lost 4 bases and 3 bases, there was a span of 7 bases. Germline CDR1 and CDR2: SGHTA and FQGNSA. The CDR3 extends over 13 amino acids. The CDR3 loop is CASSWGNNQPQHF. Written as DNA, the CDR3 is TGTGCCAGCAGCTGGGGTAACAATCAGCCCCAGCATTTT.

The CDR3 nucleotides are TGTGCCAGCAGAGATAGTCGGTCAACTAATGAAAAACTGTTTTTT. Translated, it gives CASRDSRSTNEKLFF. The chain combines TRBV14 with TRBJ1-4; D gene unclear. CDR1 and CDR2 from the germline V gene are SGHDN and FVKESK. CDR3 size: 15 residues. Trimming took 6 bases from V and 0 from J, leaving 11 bases between them.

The V and J genes are TRBV4-2 and TRBJ1-5; D unclear. With 1 base removed from V and 5 bases from J, the gap between germline ends came to 12 bases. This CDR3 region has 15 residues. Germline CDR1 is LGHNA and CDR2 is YNFKEQ. The CDR3 nucleotides are TGTGCCAGCAGCCAAGTACAAGTTCCATATCAGCCCCAGCATTTT. Protein sequence: CASSQVQVPYQPQHF.

The chain couples TRBV7-3 to TRBJ2-3, with 8 bases that match TRBD2. This CDR3 has 15 amino acids. With V trimmed by 5 bases and J by 3 bases, 7 bases remained unmatched. Per the germline V gene, CDR1 is SGHTA and CDR2 is FQGTGA. This chain's CDR3 is CASSSWAGGTDTQYF. CDR3 nucleotide sequence: TGTGCCAGCAGCAGCTGGGCGGGGGGTACAGATACGCAGTATTTT.

J is TRBJ1-1 and V is TRBV7-8; D might be TRBD1 (5 bases). Trimming shortened V by 5 bases and J by 1 base, and 11 bases separated the two germline ends. CDR3 size: 14 residues. The V gene's germline CDR1 is SGHVS and CDR2 FQNEAQ. CDR3 nucleotide sequence: TGTGCCAGCAGCCAGGGACGGTCGAACACTGAAGCTTTCTTT. Protein sequence: CASSQGRSNTEAFF.

This chain connects TRBV11-3 to TRBJ2-5, with 11 bases lining up with TRBD1. This CDR3 has 15 residues. V lost 5 bases to trimming and J lost 4 bases; unmatched junction nucleotides: 6. CDR1 and CDR2 from the germline V gene are SGHNT and YENEEA. The CDR3 spells CASSPRTGGVETQYF. The CDR3 nucleotides read TGTGCCAGCAGCCCAAGGACAGGGGGCGTAGAGACCCAGTACTTC.

This chain links TRBV10-1 with TRBJ1-4; unclear D gene. Germline CDR1 WNHNN, CDR2 SYGVQD (reference sequence). The CDR3 runs 16 residues. The V and J ends lost 3 bases and 0 bases respectively, with 11 bases between them. The chain's CDR3 is CASSEGELATNEKLFF. CDR3 nucleotides: TGCGCCAGCAGTGAAGGAGAGCTCGCAACTAATGAAAAACTGTTTTTT.

The gene calls are TRBV28 and TRBJ1-1; maybe TRBD1 (5 bases). Deletions cut 6 bases from V and 1 base from J, with 12 bases between. CDR1 MDHEN and CDR2 SYDVKM come from the germline V gene. This CDR3 spans 14 amino acids. Written as DNA, the CDR3 is TGTGCCAGCAGGCCGGGACCGCAGAACACTGAAGCTTTCTTT. Translated: CASRPGPQNTEAFF. The full variable domain, in which reference TRBV28 and TRBJ1-1 provide the parts outside the CDR3, is DVKVTQSSRYLVKRTGEKVFLECVQDMDHENMFWYRQDPGLGLRLIYFSYDVKMKEKGDIPEGYSVSREKKERFSLILESASTNQTSMYLCASRPGPQNTEAFFGQGTRLTVV.

V gene TRBV24-1 combines with J gene TRBJ2-5, with 11 bases identical to TRBD1. Germline CDR1 and CDR2: KGHDR and SFDVKD. The CDR3 has 16 residues. V gave up 3 bases and J gave up 5 bases; unmatched junction bases: 7. The CDR3 reads CATSDQGTGGEETQYF. The DNA of the CDR3 is TGTGCCACCAGTGATCAAGGGACAGGGGGGGAGGAGACCCAGTACTTC.

This clone was recorded only once. The J gene is TRBJ2-1, the V gene TRBV7-2; TRBD2 matches 9 bases. V shed 7 bases and J 5 bases; nucleotides not matched to a gene: 6. The CDR3 length is 14 residues. CDR1 SGHTA and CDR2 FQGNSA come from the germline V gene. The CDR3 reads CASMAGGHNNEQFF. The CDR3 DNA reads TGTGCCAGCATGGCGGGGGGGCACAACAATGAGCAGTTCTTC.

The chain employs TRBV2 and TRBJ2-3, with TRBD1 matching over 7 bases. J lost 3 bases, V lost 0 bases, and 6 bases had no gene match. The CDR3 sequence is 16 residues long. Germline V gives CDR1 SNHLY, CDR2 FYNNEI. CDR3 nucleotides: TGTGCCAGCAGTGAAGCGCAGGGCAGGGGGACAGATACGCAGTATTTT. The encoded protein is CASSEAQGRGTDTQYF.

This chain links TRBV7-9 with TRBJ1-2; 7 bases are a match to TRBD1. V lost 4 bases and J lost 3; bases outside the gene matches: 8. This CDR3 region has 15 residues. Germline V gene data show CDR1 as SEHNR and CDR2 as FQNEAQ (reference sequence). CDR3 region: CASSSHRGWDYGYTF. The CDR3 DNA sequence: TGTGCCAGCAGCTCCCACAGGGGATGGGACTATGGCTACACCTTC.

The chain uses TRBV30 and TRBJ1-5; D is perhaps TRBD1 (6 bases). V lost 2 bases, J lost 7 bases, and 9 bases lay in between. This CDR3 has 12 amino acids. Germline V gene lookup returns CDR1 GTSNPN and CDR2 SVGIG (reference sequence). CDR3 nucleotides: TGTGCCTGGAGTAGGGACATCCAGCCCCAGCATTTT. Amino acid sequence: CAWSRDIQPQHF. The entire variable domain, with the rest obtained from reference TRBV30 and TRBJ1-5, is as follows: SQTIHQWPATLVQPVGSPLSLECTVEGTSNPNLYWYRQAAGRGLQLLFYSVGIGQISSEVPQNLSASRPQDRQFILSSKKLLLSDSGFYLCAWSRDIQPQHFGDGTRLSIL.

The V and J genes are TRBV6-6 and TRBJ2-7; D remains ambiguous. Germline loops: CDR1 MNHNY, CDR2 SVGAGI (reference sequence). Trimming took 2 bases from V and 1 from J, leaving 9 bases between them. CDR3 length: 14 residues. For the CDR3, the DNA is TGTGCCAGCAGTTACAGGGCCACTTCCTACGAGCAGTACTTC. As protein: CASSYRATSYEQYF.

J is TRBJ1-4 and V is TRBV11-2; 9 bases match TRBD1. V shed 5 bases and J 5 bases; nucleotides not matched to a gene: 6. This CDR3 is built from 15 residues. From germline, CDR1 is SGHAT and CDR2 FQNNGV. CDR3 nucleotide sequence: TGTGCCAGCAGCGCCTGGGACAGGGAGAATGAAAAACTGTTTTTT. Residues: CASSAWDRENEKLFF.

The J gene is TRBJ2-6, the V gene TRBV5-1; D ambiguous. The CDR3 is 15 amino acids. Germline CDR1 SGHRS, CDR2 YFSETQ. V lost 4 bases, J lost 0 bases, and 8 bases lay in between. CDR3 protein: CASSNTGSGANVLTF. The CDR3 nucleotides are TGCGCCAGCAGCAACACGGGCTCTGGGGCCAACGTCCTGACTTTC.

About this clone itself: Additional DNA sequences in this sample encode the identical CDR3. The CDR3 nucleotides are TGCGCCAGCAGCCAAGACAGGGTGTATGGCTACACCTTC. Translating it yields CASSQDRVYGYTF. This rearrangement joins TRBV4-3 to TRBJ1-2, with TRBD1 as a possible D gene (5 bases). Germline lookup yields CDR1 LGHNA and CDR2 YSLEER. CDR3 length: 13 residues. Trimming cost V 0 bases and J 5 bases, with 7 bases left between them.

The V gene is TRBV6-5, the J gene TRBJ1-4, with no clear D. The ends were cut back, 7 bases at V and 5 bases at J, with 17 bases in the middle. The CDR3 contains 15 residues. Germline V gene data show CDR1 as MNHEY and CDR2 as SVGAGI. The CDR3 DNA is TGTGCCAGCAAAAATTTCGACGAACCAAATGAAAAACTGTTTTTT. Translated, it gives CASKNFDEPNEKLFF.

The gene calls are TRBV5-4 and TRBJ2-2, with 8 bases that match TRBD1. Losses at the gene ends were 4 bases for V and 5 bases for J; bases not matched to a gene: 10. CDR1 and CDR2 (germline): SGHNT, YYREEE (reference sequence). This CDR3 region has 16 residues. CDR3 in DNA: TGTGCCAGCAGCCGATACAGGGGGGAAGGGACCGGGGAGCTGTTTTTT. It yields the protein CASSRYRGEGTGELFF.

J is TRBJ2-2 and V is TRBV4-3, with 8 bases lining up with TRBD2. Trimming took 4 bases from V and 6 from J; bases not matched to a gene: 13. CDR3 length: 17 residues. Germline CDR1 LGHNA, CDR2 YSLEER. CDR3: CASSPRPAGANPGELFF. As DNA, the CDR3 is TGCGCCAGCAGCCCACGGCCAGCGGGGGCTAACCCCGGGGAGCTGTTTTTT.

The chain uses TRBV29-1 and TRBJ1-4; D may be TRBD1 (5 bases). CDR1 is SQVTM, CDR2 ANQGSEA, per germline. V was pared by 0 bases and J by 10 bases, with 9 bases between. This CDR3 region has 12 residues. In DNA form, the CDR3 reads TGCAGCGTTGAAGATACAGGAGGAAAACTGTTTTTT. Its protein is CSVEDTGGKLFF.

The rearrangement joins TRBV5-5 to TRBJ1-1; 7 nucleotides line up with TRBD1. J lost 5 bases, V lost 0 bases, and 4 bases had no gene match. The CDR3 is 14 amino acids. Germline lookup yields CDR1 SGHKS and CDR2 YYEKEE (reference sequence). The CDR3 region has the DNA TGTGCCAGCAGCTTGGTTAGGGGGCGGACTGAAGCTTTCTTT. Translation: CASSLVRGRTEAFF. The full variable domain, with the rest looked up from reference TRBV5-5 and TRBJ1-1, is DAGVTQSPTHLIKTRGQQVTLRCSPISGHKSVSWYQQVLGQGPQFIFQYYEKEERGRGNFPDRFSARQFPNYSSELNVNALLLGDSALYLCASSLVRGRTEAFFGQGTRLTVV.

The chain carries TRBV30 and TRBJ1-2; 7 positions match TRBD1. The length of the CDR3 is 13 residues. Per the germline V gene, CDR1 is GTSNPN and CDR2 is SVGIG (reference sequence). V dropped 3 bases and J dropped 5; count of bases not matched to a gene: 6. The CDR3 region is CAWRQTGVYGYTF. The CDR3, as DNA: TGTGCCTGGAGACAAACAGGGGTTTATGGCTACACCTTC.

V gene TRBV18 combines with J gene TRBJ1-4; 8 nucleotides align to TRBD1. This CDR3 is built from 15 residues. Germline CDR1 reads KGHSH; CDR2 reads LQKENI. V trimming: 3 bases; J trimming: 3 bases; junction bases outside the gene matches: 3. The CDR3 DNA is TGTGCCAGCTCACCGAGGACAGGGTCTAATGAAAAACTGTTTTTT. It encodes CASSPRTGSNEKLFF. The complete variable domain, with remaining parts taken from reference TRBV18 and TRBJ1-4, reads NAGVMQNPRHLVRRRGQEARLRCSPMKGHSHVYWYRQLPEEGLKFMVYLQKENIIDESGMPKERFSAEFPKEGPSILRIQQVVRGDSAAYFCASSPRTGSNEKLFFGSGTQLSVL.

The count of this clone is one. The chain uses TRBV27 and TRBJ1-4; D possibly corresponds to TRBD1 (5 bases). Germline values: CDR1 MNHEY, CDR2 SMNVEV (reference sequence). The CDR3 is 13 amino acids. Between the trimmed V and J ends, which lost 5 bases and 7 bases, there was a span of 11 bases. CDR3 nucleotides: TGTGCCAGCAGTGGGGCGGCGGCTGAAAAACTGTTTTTT. It specifies CASSGAAAEKLFF.

The chain couples TRBV6-6 to TRBJ1-2; 7 bases fit TRBD1. The junction had 12 bases not matched to a gene; V was cut back by 10 bases and J by 4 bases. Germline V gene data show CDR1 as MNHNY and CDR2 as SVGAGI (reference sequence). This CDR3 comprises 14 residues. CDR3 sequence (DNA): TGTGCCATCCCGGCCCACAGGGGAGGCTATGGCTACACCTTC. Protein: CAIPAHRGGYGYTF.

As to this clone: The sample holds other DNA sequences that translate to the same CDR3. The chain combines TRBV18 with TRBJ2-7; TRBD1 matches 8 bases. J gave up 0 bases and V 5 bases, and 3 bases lay outside the gene matches. The CDR3 spans 14 residues. The V gene's germline CDR1 is KGHSH and CDR2 LQKENI. CDR3 sequence: CASSRDRSSYEQYF. CDR3 coding DNA: TGTGCCAGCTCAAGGGACAGGTCCTCCTACGAGCAGTACTTC. The variable domain in full, with the rest retrieved from reference TRBV18 and TRBJ2-7, is NAGVMQNPRHLVRRRGQEARLRCSPMKGHSHVYWYRQLPEEGLKFMVYLQKENIIDESGMPKERFSAEFPKEGPSILRIQQVVRGDSAAYFCASSRDRSSYEQYFGPGTRLTVT.